This T cell receptor beta chain was recorded in a study of PD-1 blockade in mismatch repair-deficient tumors. Looking at the study overall: Patients had 12 to 13 mismatch repair-deficient cancer types and were previously treated and progressing.

The CDR3 has 14 residues. The V and J ends lost 5 bases and 1 base respectively, with 11 bases between them. The germline V gene has CDR1 MGHRA and CDR2 YSYEKL. Overall study results and limits: After pembrolizumab, tumor-resident clones rose rapidly, then generally contracted before radiologic responses.

Sequencing used immunoSEQ multiplex PCR; TCRdb keeps in-frame clones, though not all of them. Among 100,000 or so clones listed, 70% to 85% were seen once. As to this clone: Its antigen is undetermined.

This sample comprised peripheral blood, obtained approximately 35 weeks after starting pembrolizumab. The rearrangement links TRBV4-1 to TRBJ1-1; D perhaps matches TRBD1 (5 bases). The sequence was obtained from an adult with mismatch repair-deficient cancer. DNA for the CDR3: TGCGCCAGCAGCTGGGGCAGGAGGAACACTGAAGCTTTCTTT. Its protein is CASSWGRRNTEAFF.